The 28 T cell receptor beta chains below were found in one sample sequenced in a study of TIL therapy for anti-PD-1-resistant metastatic lung cancer. Noted time point: pre-treatment sample, taken before nivolumab and TIL therapy. Sequencing used immunoSEQ v3. TCRdb keeps only in-frame clones here, not all; method: immunoSEQ multiplex PCR. The sample contains under 70,000 clones, 73% of which appear only once. The sample consisted of blood, taken at baseline. The origin of the receptors is a person aged 25 to 80 with non-small cell lung cancer.

The chain joins TRBV18 to TRBJ2-1; the D gene could be TRBD1 or TRBD2 (5 bases each). The CDR3 loop spans 15 amino acids. Trimming took 0 bases from V and 1 from J, leaving 7 bases between them. Germline V lookup: CDR1 KGHSH, CDR2 LQKENI. The CDR3 region is CASSPPEGSYNEQFF. The DNA of the CDR3 is TGTGCCAGCTCACCACCTGAGGGGTCCTACAATGAGCAGTTCTTC.

The genes are TRBV11-2 and TRBJ1-2; D might be TRBD1 (6 bases). This CDR3 is built from 16 residues. Between the trimmed V and J ends, which lost 1 base and 0 bases, there was a span of 12 bases. Germline CDR1 and CDR2: SGHAT and FQNNGV. The CDR3 nucleotides read TGTGCCAGCAGCTTAGTGGGGGGCCAAGCTAACTATGGCTACACCTTC. Protein: CASSLVGGQANYGYTF.

This clone is a singleton in its sample. This chain links TRBV27 with TRBJ2-1, with D perhaps TRBD1 (6 bases). Germline V gene sequence: CDR1 MNHEY, CDR2 SMNVEV (reference sequence). This CDR3 has 12 residues. Trimming left V 3 bases short and J 10 bases short, with 10 bases between. The CDR3 region is CASSFGQSEQFF. The CDR3 DNA reads TGTGCCAGCAGTTTCGGACAGTCCGAGCAGTTCTTC.

V is TRBV6-1 and J is TRBJ1-2; D is unclear. The germline CDR1 and CDR2 sequences are MNHNS and SASEGT. CDR3 length: 11 amino acids. V dropped 7 bases and J dropped 8 bases, with 11 bases sitting between them. CDR3 sequence (DNA): TGTGCCAGCAAGAGCGTGGAGGGCTACACCTTC. It yields the protein CASKSVEGYTF.

The chain is built from TRBV5-1 and TRBJ1-4; unclear D gene. CDR1 is SGHRS and CDR2 is YFSETQ in the germline V gene. V lost 0 bases and J 7 bases, leaving 13 bases between the germline ends. The CDR3 contains 15 residues. The CDR3 coding sequence is TGCGCCAGCAGCTTGGAGATGGGCGCGGGTGAAAAACTGTTTTTT. Encoded protein: CASSLEMGAGEKLFF.

This clone was picked up a small number of times. The chain carries TRBV9 and TRBJ1-2; tentatively, D is TRBD1 (6 bases). This CDR3 is 13 amino acids long. Deletions cut 3 bases from V and 8 bases from J, with 14 bases between. Germline V CDR1 and CDR2: SGDLS, YYNGEE. This chain's CDR3 is CASSAGTSAGYTF. The CDR3, as DNA: TGTGCCAGCAGCGCAGGGACATCTGCGGGCTACACCTTC.

This clone was seen only a few times. V is TRBV11-3 and J is TRBJ1-6; 10 positions agree with TRBD1. This CDR3 comprises 14 residues. Trimming removed 5 bases from V and 8 bases from J; junction bases left unmatched: 3. Germline CDR1 and CDR2: SGHNT and YENEEA. CDR3 sequence reads: CASSRGTGDSPLHF. The DNA of the CDR3 is TGTGCCAGCAGCCGCGGGACAGGGGATTCACCCCTCCACTTT. Full variable domain (rest looked up from reference TRBV11-3 and TRBJ1-6): EAGVVQSPRYKIIEKKQPVAFWCNPISGHNTLYWYLQNLGQGPELLIRYENEEAVDDSQLPKDRFSAERLKGVDSTLKIQPAELGDSAVYLCASSRGTGDSPLHFGNGTRLTVT.

CDR3 in amino acids: CAALSPGKLDEQYF. The CDR3 DNA reads TGTGCCGCCCTCTCGCCGGGGAAACTGGACGAGCAGTACTTC. The rearrangement joins TRBV6-6 to TRBJ2-7, with D perhaps TRBD2 (5 bases). This CDR3 spans 14 amino acids. Between the trimmed V and J ends, which lost 11 bases and 5 bases, there was a span of 22 bases. Per germline, CDR1 MNHNY and CDR2 SVGAGI (reference sequence).

CDR3 region: CASSLAVKDTQYF. Written as DNA, the CDR3 is TGTGCCAGCAGCTTAGCCGTCAAAGATACGCAGTATTTT. The chain combines TRBV7-2 with TRBJ2-3; D remains ambiguous. Deletions cut 0 bases from V and 5 bases from J, with 6 bases between. The CDR3 is made up of 13 amino acids. CDR1 and CDR2 (germline): SGHTA, FQGNSA.

The rearrangement joins TRBV9 to TRBJ2-1, with 7 bases that match TRBD2. CDR3 size: 15 residues. The germline CDR1 and CDR2 sequences are SGDLS and YYNGEE. With V trimmed by 3 bases and J by 0 bases, 3 bases remained unmatched. The CDR3 sequence: CASSGEGSSYNEQFF. The CDR3 nucleotides read TGTGCCAGCAGCGGGGAGGGCAGCTCCTACAATGAGCAGTTCTTC.

In its sample, this clone was seen a few times. This chain links TRBV15 with TRBJ1-1; D is uncertain. Germline CDR1 LNHNV, CDR2 YYDKDF (reference sequence). The CDR3 extends over 14 amino acids. Trimming stripped 2 bases from V and 3 bases from J, with 10 bases between. The CDR3 here is CATSRWKEDTEAFF. The CDR3, as DNA: TGTGCCACCAGCAGATGGAAGGAGGACACTGAAGCTTTCTTT.

This chain connects TRBV27 to TRBJ2-5; weak D call: TRBD1 (6 bases). From germline, CDR1 is MNHEY and CDR2 SMNVEV (reference sequence). Trimming removed 3 bases from V and 5 bases from J, with 10 bases in between. CDR3 length equals 13 residues. This CDR3 is CASSFQRGETQYF. CDR3 in DNA: TGTGCCAGCAGTTTTCAGAGGGGGGAGACCCAGTACTTC.

The chain employs TRBV6-4 and TRBJ1-1; D call uncertain. The germline CDR1 and CDR2 sequences are MRHNA and SNTAGT. Trimming stripped 6 bases from V and 2 bases from J, with 7 bases between. This CDR3 comprises 12 residues. The CDR3, as DNA: TGTGCCAGCAGAACATTAAACACTGAAGCTTTCTTT. This gives the protein CASRTLNTEAFF.

V gene TRBV7-9 combines with J gene TRBJ2-5; 10 bases fit TRBD2. CDR1 and CDR2 from the germline V gene are SEHNR and FQNEAQ (reference sequence). CDR3 length: 15 residues. The ends lost 6 bases at V and 4 bases at J; junction bases unmatched: 8. CDR3 loop: CASSSSRLAGETQYF. The CDR3 region has the DNA TGTGCCAGCAGTTCGTCTCGACTAGCGGGAGAGACCCAGTACTTC.

The rearrangement uses TRBV28 and TRBJ2-7; D possibly corresponds to TRBD2 (7 bases). Germline CDR1 MDHEN, CDR2 SYDVKM. The CDR3 is made up of 15 amino acids. Deletions cut 6 bases from V and 2 bases from J, with 17 bases between. CDR3 coding DNA: TGTGCCAGCAGACCCCAGATAGGGGGGGCCTACGAGCAGTACTTC. As protein: CASRPQIGGAYEQYF.

The V call is TRBV2, the J call TRBJ2-2, with D unclear. The CDR3 sequence is 13 residues long. V was clipped by 3 bases and J by 7 bases, with 9 bases between them. CDR1 is SNHLY and CDR2 is FYNNEI in the germline V gene. The CDR3 protein is CASSEHPIGELFF. CDR3 sequence (DNA): TGTGCCAGCAGTGAGCACCCGATCGGGGAGCTGTTTTTT.

The rearrangement links TRBV10-2 to TRBJ2-7, with D perhaps being TRBD1 or TRBD2 (5 bases each). Germline V gene data show CDR1 as WSHSY and CDR2 as SAAADI. The CDR3 length is 13 residues. The V gene lost 6 bases and the J gene lost 7 bases, with 16 bases spanning the gap. The CDR3: CASSPGAAGEQYF. As DNA, the CDR3 is TGCGCCAGCAGCCCCGGGGCGGCGGGTGAGCAGTACTTC.

V and J are TRBV6-4 and TRBJ2-5; TRBD1 aligns across 7 bases. With V trimmed by 6 bases and J by 4 bases, 5 bases remained unmatched. CDR3 length: 13 residues. In germline, CDR1 is MRHNA, CDR2 SNTAGT. CDR3 sequence (DNA): TGTGCCAGCAGCGAGAACAGGGGAGAGACCCAGTACTTC. Translation gives CASSENRGETQYF.

The V and J genes are TRBV4-3 and TRBJ1-6; 9 bases map to TRBD1. V was clipped by 0 bases and J by 3 bases; unmatched bases: 9. There are 19 residues in the CDR3. CDR1 and CDR2 (germline): LGHNA, YSLEER. CDR3 region: CASSQELQGAQGYNSPLHF. CDR3 nucleotide sequence: TGCGCCAGCAGCCAAGAGTTACAGGGGGCGCAAGGCTATAATTCACCCCTCCACTTT.

The chain employs TRBV7-2 and TRBJ2-5; the D gene could be TRBD1 or TRBD2 (5 bases each). The V and J ends lost 5 bases and 3 bases respectively, with 10 bases between them. The germline V gene has CDR1 SGHTA and CDR2 FQGNSA. The CDR3 spans 13 residues. CDR3 sequence (DNA): TGTGCCAGCAGCCCGGGGCCAGAAGAGACCCAGTACTTC. Translation gives CASSPGPEETQYF. The whole variable domain, filled in from reference TRBV7-2 and TRBJ2-5, reads GAGVSQSPSNKVTEKGKDVELRCDPISGHTALYWYRQSLGQGLEFLIYFQGNSAPDKSGLPSDRFSAERTGGSVSTLTIQRTQQEDSAVYLCASSPGPEETQYFGPGTRLLVL.

V and J are TRBV10-3 and TRBJ2-1, with D possibly being TRBD2 (5 bases). CDR1 ENHRY and CDR2 SYGVKD come from the germline V gene. The length of the CDR3 is 14 residues. Trimming removed 5 bases at V and 4 bases at J, with 12 bases between. The CDR3: CAISWTDAYNEQFF. The DNA of the CDR3 is TGTGCCATCAGTTGGACTGACGCGTACAATGAGCAGTTCTTC.

This rearrangement joins TRBV7-6 to TRBJ1-1; TRBD1 aligns across 8 bases. The junction had 6 bases not matched to a gene; V was cut back by 3 bases and J by 3 bases. This CDR3 contains 15 residues. Germline V gives CDR1 SGHVS, CDR2 FNYEAQ. CDR3 bases: TGTGCCAGCAGCTTCAACAGGGGGGGGGACACTGAAGCTTTCTTT. This translates into CASSFNRGGDTEAFF.

The V and J genes are TRBV1 and TRBJ2-1; the DNA was not used to check the table's D call, TRBD2. TRBV1 is annotated as a pseudogene. The CDR3 length is 17 residues. The CDR3 loop reads CTSSQVFSGAHYNEQFF. In DNA, the CDR3 is TGCACCAGCAGCCAAGTGTTTTCGGGAGCTCACTACAATGAGCAGTTCTTC.

The CDR3 here is CAWSPFPNEQFF. DNA for the CDR3: TGTGCCTGGAGCCCATTTCCAAATGAGCAGTTCTTC. The V gene is TRBV30, the J gene TRBJ2-1; D is ambiguous. From germline, CDR1 is GTSNPN and CDR2 SVGIG (reference sequence). The CDR3 runs to 12 residues. The germline V and J ends were trimmed by 3 bases and 7 bases, with 10 bases remaining between them. Full variable domain (outside the CDR3, taken from reference TRBV30 and TRBJ2-1): SQTIHQWPATLVQPVGSPLSLECTVEGTSNPNLYWYRQAAGRGLQLLFYSVGIGQISSEVPQNLSASRPQDRQFILSSKKLLLSDSGFYLCAWSPFPNEQFFGPGTRLTVL.

The V gene is TRBV5-8, the J gene TRBJ1-1; the D gene is possibly TRBD1 (6 bases). This CDR3 is 16 amino acids long. The germline V and J ends were trimmed by 3 bases and 2 bases, with 17 bases remaining between them. The germline V gene has CDR1 SGHTS and CDR2 YDEGEE. DNA of the CDR3: TGTGCCAGCAGCTCGGGACAACTAATTCTTAACACTGAAGCTTTCTTT. Translating gives CASSSGQLILNTEAFF.

This chain uses TRBV7-2 with TRBJ2-7, with 12 nucleotides matching TRBD2. J was trimmed by 0 bases and V by 4 bases; bases with no gene match: 4. The germline V gene encodes CDR1 SGHTA and CDR2 FQGNSA. This CDR3 is 16 amino acids long. The CDR3 coding sequence is TGTGCCAGCAGCTCCGGGACTAGCGGGTACTCCTACGAGCAGTACTTC. This codes for CASSSGTSGYSYEQYF. The full variable domain, with the rest looked up from reference TRBV7-2 and TRBJ2-7, is GAGVSQSPSNKVTEKGKDVELRCDPISGHTALYWYRQSLGQGLEFLIYFQGNSAPDKSGLPSDRFSAERTGGSVSTLTIQRTQQEDSAVYLCASSSGTSGYSYEQYFGPGTRLTVT.

The V call is TRBV12-2, the J call TRBJ2-2. TRBV12-2 is annotated as a pseudogene. The CDR3 is 13 amino acids. The CDR3 DNA follows: TGTGCAAGTCGCTTAAGGAACACCGGGGAGCTGTTTTTT. Protein product: CASRLRNTGELFF.

The V and J genes are TRBV29-1 and TRBJ1-2; unclear D gene. CDR1 SQVTM and CDR2 ANQGSEA come from the germline V gene. Trimming cost V 5 bases and J 3 bases, with 10 bases left between them. The CDR3 totals 12 residues. CDR3 in amino acids: CSVPARYYGYTF. The CDR3 DNA reads as TGCAGCGTTCCTGCCCGGTACTATGGCTACACCTTC.